These 2 T cell receptor beta chains came from one sample sequenced in a study of molecular identifiers for immune sequencing clone quantification. Via MiXCR, TCRdb re-called the PCR reads, giving one row per CDR3 protein. Of some 41,000 distinct CDR3 sequences detected, roughly 24% appear once; the ten largest clones hold just under 1%. The sequenced material came from naive CD8+ T cells from blood, with Jurkat cell RNA spiked in. Subset of the sample: FACS-sorted CD8+CD4-CCR7+CD45RA+ naive T cells. These receptors were obtained from a human donor in good health. Some libraries in this study had Jurkat cell RNA spiked in.

This clonotype was picked up many times. This CDR3 is CASSPGGGGTEAFF. The DNA of the CDR3 is TGTGCCAGCAGTCCCGGTGGGGGGGGCACTGAAGCTTTCTTT. The chain has TRBV12-3 or TRBV12-4 and TRBJ1-1; the D gene is possibly TRBD1 (5 bases). The CDR3 is 14 amino acids. V lost 5 bases and J 4 bases, leaving 14 bases between the germline ends.

The table lists this clonotype with many counts. This chain joins TRBV6-2 or TRBV6-3 and TRBJ1-1, with 7 bases matching TRBD1. Germline V lookup: CDR1 MNHEY, CDR2 SVGEGT. The CDR3 totals 16 residues. The V and J ends lost 6 bases and 0 bases, in that order; junction bases with no gene match: 10. The CDR3 loop reads CASSNPPTGLNTEAFF. The DNA for the CDR3 is TGTGCCAGCAGCAATCCCCCGACAGGGTTGAACACTGAAGCTTTCTTT.